The entry below describes one T cell receptor (beta chain). The table lists this clonotype with many counts. Its binding antigen is unknown. It has no much larger one-base neighbor in the sample; base qualities were not kept. CDR1 is given as DFQATT and CDR2 as SNEGSKA, both from the germline V gene (reference sequence). The V and J ends are trimmed by 0 bases and 4 bases, leaving 13 bases between them. CDR3 length: 15 amino acids, cysteine to phenylalanine. The DNA shown is the 45-base CDR3, in frame from base 1. TCR beta CDR3 regions were amplified from RNA transcripts. For the first round of RT-PCR on the TCR CDR3, the HTBI primer set was used together with the Qiagen OneStep RT-PCR kit. Libraries were constructed in a second round of multiplex PCR, after which size selection and purification were carried out. The libraries were sequenced on an Illumina HiSeq2000 using paired-end 100 bp reads. Per the original workflow: Raw data were processed with SOAPnuke, discarding reads with adapters, uncalled bases, mean Phred below 15, or no exact constant-primer or identifier match. COPE v1.2.5 was used to merge the high-quality paired reads, and each unique nucleotide sequence was defined as a clonotype. MiTCR v1.1 was used to align clonotypes to the IMGT TRBV, TRBD and TRBJ reference segments. The analysis included only V-J combinations with a frequency above 0.0001, which together covered around 99% of the repertoires. The TCS score was defined as F50 (clonal expansion) divided by E x V (chaos), with BLOSUM62-based TCRdist calculated between CDR3 peptides within each V-J. Welch's t-statistics and random forest reduced approximately 520 V-J features to roughly 13, which were used in a naive Bayes classifier (R e1071). TCRdb trimmed the raw reads at Q25, called clones with MiXCR and kept productive beta chains. Entries are consolidated by CDR3 protein sequence, retaining the most common genes and DNA. It is TCRdb's table, rather than the study itself, that gives the V and J calls and clone size. For this sample there are 400,000 to 500,000 distinct CDR3 sequences; 14% to 15% appear just once. Clones ranked in the top ten supply around 13% of the sample.

Moderately to severely active disease, a Clinical Activity Score of at least 3, a NOSPECS grade of at least 4, and a duration under 3 months were present in ophthalmopathy patients. Patients with uncontrolled infections, other autoimmune diseases, pregnancy or lactation were excluded. Diagnoses were based on clinical symptoms, serum thyroxine and TRAb, thyroid ultrasound and orbital computed tomography. PBMCs were isolated from approximately 10 ml of fresh peripheral blood by Ficoll-Paque density gradient centrifugation. Total RNA was extracted using Trizol reagent, and RNA quality was assessed on an Agilent 2100 Bioanalyzer. This specimen belongs to a study of T cells in Graves' hyperthyroidism and ophthalmopathy (dated by TCRdb to the late 2010s). In the study overall: Peripheral blood samples were taken at initial diagnosis, before any treatment was given. To identify distinguishing TCR V-J signatures, a discovery cohort of around 100 patients was used, comprising under 45 with Graves' ophthalmopathy and around 60 with stable Graves' hyperthyroidism. An independent validation cohort of around 19 hyperthyroidism patients and about 15 patients who later progressed to ophthalmopathy tested prospective prediction of ophthalmopathy. The 80 to 100 discovery patients were randomly divided into training and test sets at a 7:3 ratio. Thyroid tissue and blood T-cell repertoires from six Graves' hyperthyroidism patients were also compared in the study. After sampling, hyperthyroidism patients received methimazole starting at 30 mg daily, and ophthalmopathy patients received high-dose intravenous methylprednisolone. According to the paper, TCR Vbeta CDR3 sequencing was carried out on more than 120 peripheral blood samples, which came from 40 to 45 ophthalmopathy, around 75 hyperthyroidism and 17 progressor patients. Results and caveats for the whole study, not just this receptor: In cross-validation, a model built on a 13 V-J signature told ophthalmopathy apart from stable hyperthyroidism with 85% to 90% sensitivity and around 84% specificity, and in testing the same model reached 80%/75%. In validation, the model predicted progression to ophthalmopathy with approximately 71% sensitivity and approximately 78% specificity, a median of about six months before onset. Sample size was not statistically predetermined, and blinding of investigators to group allocation was not performed. Most expanded thyroid clonotypes (frequency above 0.001) were also detected in blood, suggesting blood repertoires may reflect thyroid immune responses.

This chain is built from TRBV20-1 and TRBJ2-1, with a weak D call of TRBD1 (5 bases match). Sequenced material: blood. This clonotype was sampled from a man between 18 and 35 years old with Graves' ophthalmopathy. The CDR3 corresponds to CSARDVQGGYNEQFF. DNA sequence: TGCAGTGCTAGAGACGTCCAGGGTGGATACAATGAGCAGTTCTTC.